This passage covers 4 T cell receptor beta chains from one sample sequenced in a study of OX40 agonist ivuxolimab in advanced cancers. Libraries were prepared by immunoSEQ multiplex PCR; TCRdb keeps only in-frame clonotypes and omits some of them. The sample shows tens of thousands of clones, around 90% of them seen only once. This sample comprised CD4+ or CD8+ T cells sorted from blood, obtained in a trial of the OX40 agonist ivuxolimab. The receptors here all came from an adult with an advanced solid tumor such as melanoma, head and neck, liver or kidney cancer.

The J gene is TRBJ1-1, the V gene TRBV4-2, with TRBD1 as a possible D gene (5 bases). The V end lost 0 bases, the J end lost 2 bases, and 13 bases lay between the germline ends. CDR1 is LGHNA and CDR2 is YNFKEQ in the germline V gene. The length of the CDR3 is 16 residues. The CDR3 is CASSQEGSRGNTEAFF. The CDR3 nucleotides are TGTGCCAGCAGCCAAGAAGGGAGTAGGGGAAACACTGAAGCTTTCTTT.

The rearrangement links TRBV18 to TRBJ2-1; no clear D gene. The V gene's germline CDR1 is KGHSH and CDR2 LQKENI. V dropped 3 bases and J dropped 0 bases, with 12 bases sitting between them. The CDR3 consists of 16 residues. The CDR3 reads CASSPANQHSYNEQFF. As DNA, the CDR3 is TGTGCCAGCTCACCGGCAAATCAGCACTCCTACAATGAGCAGTTCTTC.

V is TRBV5-6 and J is TRBJ2-1, with 9 bases that match TRBD2. The junction had 13 bases not matched to a gene; V was cut back by 0 bases and J by 6 bases. Germline V CDR1 and CDR2: SGHDT, YYEEEE. CDR3 length: 18 amino acids. CDR3 sequence: CASSLAGWREGRGNEQFF. The DNA of the CDR3 is TGTGCCAGCAGCTTGGCCGGCTGGCGGGAGGGCAGGGGCAATGAGCAGTTCTTC.

The chain couples TRBV4-2 to TRBJ2-4; a possible D gene is TRBD1 (5 bases). CDR3 size: 11 residues. V gave up 1 base and J gave up 14 bases, with 9 bases separating them. CDR1 LGHNA and CDR2 YNFKEQ come from the germline V gene. The CDR3 sequence: CASSQGPGKYF. In DNA, the CDR3 is TGTGCCAGCAGCCAAGGCCCAGGGAAGTACTTC.